Below, one TCR beta chain is given with its context. The antigen this receptor binds is unknown. Qualities for individual bases were not recorded, and no much larger clone is one base off. To identify antigen-specific CD4+ T cell clonotypes by their expansion, the ViraFEST assay first stimulated PBMC with viral peptide pools and then applied TCR sequencing. After approximately 11 days of culture, CD4+ T cells were isolated with the EasySep CD4+ T cell isolation kit. None of the healthy vaccine recipients had a prior SARS-CoV-2 infection, which was confirmed by nucleocapsid antibody tests that came back negative both before and after vaccination. Some 2 million PBMC per well were cultured in IMDM with about 5.1% human AB serum, roughly 11 IU/ml IL-2 and gentamicin, plus 10 ug/ml peptides. On days 3 and 7, half of the culture medium was replaced with fresh IL-2-containing medium. Unless noted otherwise, every peptide stimulation condition was grown in triplicate wells. PBMC were separated from whole blood using Ficoll-Paque Plus gradient centrifugation and were then either cryopreserved at -140C or used fresh. The overlapping peptide pools covered the spike proteins of SARS-CoV-2 and of the common cold coronaviruses HCoV-NL63, HCoV-OC43 and HCoV-229E. The QIAamp micro DNA kit was used to extract genomic DNA from the cultured CD4+ T cells.

From the cysteine through the phenylalanine, the CDR3 covers 15 amino acids. The retained sequence is limited to the CDR3, 45 bases, with the frame set at the first base. CDR1 and CDR2, looked up from the germline V gene, are KGHSH and LQKENI. V and J are truncated by 4 bases and 0 bases respectively, leaving an intervening sequence of 11 bases. The data were obtained in a study of vaccination effects on CD4 cells after COVID-19 (dated by TCRdb to the early 2020s). In the study overall: Participants received two doses of either the BNT162b2 or the mRNA-1273 mRNA SARS-CoV-2 vaccine. SARS-CoV-2 spike-specific CD4+ TCR repertoires were compared before and after mRNA vaccination in COVID-19 convalescent patients and in infection-naive vaccine recipients. A total of 9 to 11 COVID-19 convalescent patients and several SARS-CoV-2-naive healthy vaccine recipients were included in the full study. Cultures from other donors in the study were sequenced using the Oncomine TCR Beta short-read assay on an Illumina iSeq 100.

Study-level results and caveats: In healthy vaccine recipients, vaccine-induced clones were almost all SARS-CoV-2 mono-reactive, with only 1 of 255 cross-reactive with common cold coronaviruses. Clones induced by infection and clones induced by vaccination both contracted markedly at late timepoints after vaccination, which fits with T cell responses waning over time. The study was limited by a small number of convalescent patients, and early post-infection timepoints were lacking.

Receptor libraries were prepared by the immunoSEQ multiplex PCR assay. TCR beta CDR3 sequencing was performed on DNA from the cultured, isolated CD4+ T cells. As for the original processing: Non-productive TCR sequences were removed and reads were trimmed to the CDR3 region, keeping CDR3s of at least 7 amino acids. The MANAFEST web app was used to pick out antigen-specific clonotypes by comparing their expansion in peptide wells with that in reference cultures. Positive clones required FDR<0.05 expansion versus reference and all other wells, odds ratio above 5, and frequency above 0.1% in two replicate wells. Clonotypes significantly expanded in SARS-CoV-2 spike wells and in at least one common cold coronavirus spike condition were defined as cross-reactive. Using the stringdist R package, CDR3 similarity was measured by Levenshtein distance, and unrooted trees were constructed with ape in R 3.6.1. Not all clones reach the TCRdb copy of this immuneACCESS table, which keeps in-frame sequences only. Checked studies attribute under half of the gap to unresolved V genes and leave the rest unexplained. That table gives V, J and clone size, and the DNA gave D and trimming. The sample table contains tens of thousands of clones; only one count was recorded for about four fifths of them. The ten largest clones capture roughly 2.7% of the sample.

The sequences come from CD4+ T cells from PBMCs cultured with HCoV-229E spike peptides, collected before COVID-19 vaccination. The sample's cell subset or site, from its label and the paper: HCoV-229E spike overlapping peptide pool stimulation. The receptor was isolated from a human donor who received a COVID-19 vaccine. The chain joins TRBV18 to TRBJ2-3, and perhaps TRBD2 as D gene, on 7 matching bases. The CDR3 here reads CASSLAGASTDTQYF. The DNA sequence is as follows: TGTGCCAGCTCACTCGCGGGGGCTAGCACAGATACGCAGTATTTT.